The entry below describes one T cell receptor beta chain. Its antigen is not known. Method: immunoSEQ multiplex PCR; TCRdb's copy keeps in-frame clones and lacks some. The sample lists 28,000 or so clones; roughly 80% were seen once. The source of the sample is a study of OX40 agonist ivuxolimab in advanced cancers. Study in general: Age averaged around 60 years (range roughly 23 to 79), and around 87% were male. Therapy given before enrollment (anti-PD-1, anti-PD-L1 or anti-CTLA-4) was allowed, and roughly 41% had some. General study results and limits: Researchers did not establish what antigens the expanded peripheral T cells target. Some nonresponders likewise displayed low normalized T-cell clonal expansion.

The ends were cut back, 3 bases at V and 5 bases at J, with 8 bases in the middle. This CDR3 contains 13 residues. Germline V lookup: CDR1 ENHRY, CDR2 SYGVKD. The V and J genes are TRBV10-3 and TRBJ2-1; tentatively, D is TRBD2 (6 bases). Source: CD4+ or CD8+ T cells sorted from blood, taken in a trial of the OX40 agonist ivuxolimab. The sequence was collected from an adult with an advanced solid tumor such as melanoma, head and neck, liver or kidney cancer. The CDR3 region is CAISDGRNNEQFF. CDR3 nucleotides: TGTGCCATCAGTGACGGGAGAAACAATGAGCAGTTCTTC.